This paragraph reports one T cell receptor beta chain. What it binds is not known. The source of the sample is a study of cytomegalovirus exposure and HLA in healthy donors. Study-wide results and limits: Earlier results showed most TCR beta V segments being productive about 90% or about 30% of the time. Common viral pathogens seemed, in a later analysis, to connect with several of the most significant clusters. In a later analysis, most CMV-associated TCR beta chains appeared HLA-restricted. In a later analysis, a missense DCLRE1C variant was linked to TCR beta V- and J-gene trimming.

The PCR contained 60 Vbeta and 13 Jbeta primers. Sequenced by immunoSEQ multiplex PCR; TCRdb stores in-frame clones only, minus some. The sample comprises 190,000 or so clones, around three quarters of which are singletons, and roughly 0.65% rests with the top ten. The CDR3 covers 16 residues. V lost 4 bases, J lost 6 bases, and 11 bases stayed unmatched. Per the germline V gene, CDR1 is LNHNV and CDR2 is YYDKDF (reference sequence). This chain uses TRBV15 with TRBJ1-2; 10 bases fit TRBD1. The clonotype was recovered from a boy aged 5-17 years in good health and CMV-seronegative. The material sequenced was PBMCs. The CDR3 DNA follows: TGTGCCACCAGCACATCTCGGACAGGGGGTATTGATGGCTACACCTTC. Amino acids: CATSTSRTGGIDGYTF.